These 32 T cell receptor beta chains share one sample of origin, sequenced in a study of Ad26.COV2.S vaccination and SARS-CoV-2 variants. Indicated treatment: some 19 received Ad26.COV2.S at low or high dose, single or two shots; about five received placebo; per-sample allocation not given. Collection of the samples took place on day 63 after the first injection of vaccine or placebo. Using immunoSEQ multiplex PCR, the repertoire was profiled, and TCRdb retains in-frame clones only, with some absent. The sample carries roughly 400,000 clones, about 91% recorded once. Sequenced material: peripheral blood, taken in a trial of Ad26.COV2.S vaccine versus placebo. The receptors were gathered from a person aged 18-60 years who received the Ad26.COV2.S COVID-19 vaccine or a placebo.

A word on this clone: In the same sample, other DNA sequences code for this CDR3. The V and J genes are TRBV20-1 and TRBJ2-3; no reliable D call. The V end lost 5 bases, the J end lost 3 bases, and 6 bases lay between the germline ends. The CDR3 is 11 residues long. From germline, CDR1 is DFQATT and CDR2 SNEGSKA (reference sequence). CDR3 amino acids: CSAGRTDTQYF. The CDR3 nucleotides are TGCAGTGCTGGGCGAACAGATACGCAGTATTTT.

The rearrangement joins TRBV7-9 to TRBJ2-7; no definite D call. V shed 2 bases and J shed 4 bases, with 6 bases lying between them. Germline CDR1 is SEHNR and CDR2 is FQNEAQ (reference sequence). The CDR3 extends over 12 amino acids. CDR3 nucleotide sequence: TGTGCCAGCAGCTTATTAGAATACGAGCAGTACTTC. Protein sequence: CASSLLEYEQYF.

The chain's CDR3 is CASSLSTGVQETQYF. The DNA of the CDR3 is TGTGCCAGCAGCTTATCGACAGGGGTACAAGAGACCCAGTACTTC. J is TRBJ2-5 and V is TRBV11-2, with 8 bases matching TRBD1. Unmatched junction bases numbered 4, after V lost 2 bases and J lost 2 bases. The germline gives CDR1 SGHAT, CDR2 FQNNGV. The CDR3 sequence is 15 residues long.

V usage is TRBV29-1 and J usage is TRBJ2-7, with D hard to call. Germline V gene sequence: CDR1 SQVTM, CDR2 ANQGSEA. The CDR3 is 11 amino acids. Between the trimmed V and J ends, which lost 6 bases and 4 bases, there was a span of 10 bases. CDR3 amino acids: CSVADLYEQYF. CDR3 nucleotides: TGCAGCGTCGCTGACTTATACGAGCAGTACTTC.

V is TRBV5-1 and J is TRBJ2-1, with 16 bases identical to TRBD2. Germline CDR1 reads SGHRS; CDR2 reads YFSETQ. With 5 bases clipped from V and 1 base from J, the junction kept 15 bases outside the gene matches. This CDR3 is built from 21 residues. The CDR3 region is CASRQHLPGLAGGRSYNEQFF. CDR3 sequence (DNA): TGCGCCAGCAGACAACACCTCCCGGGACTAGCGGGAGGGAGATCCTACAATGAGCAGTTCTTC.

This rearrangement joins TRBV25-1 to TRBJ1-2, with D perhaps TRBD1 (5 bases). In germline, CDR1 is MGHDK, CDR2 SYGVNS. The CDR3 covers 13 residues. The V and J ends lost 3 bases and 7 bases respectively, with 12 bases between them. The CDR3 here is CASSEATVTGYTF. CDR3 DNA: TGTGCCAGCAGTGAGGCGACAGTTACTGGCTACACCTTC.

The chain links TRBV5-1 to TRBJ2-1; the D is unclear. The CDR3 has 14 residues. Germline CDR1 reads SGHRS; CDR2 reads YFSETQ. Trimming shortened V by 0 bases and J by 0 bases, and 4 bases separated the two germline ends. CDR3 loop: CASSLVGSYNEQFF. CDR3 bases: TGCGCCAGCAGCTTGGTCGGCTCCTACAATGAGCAGTTCTTC.

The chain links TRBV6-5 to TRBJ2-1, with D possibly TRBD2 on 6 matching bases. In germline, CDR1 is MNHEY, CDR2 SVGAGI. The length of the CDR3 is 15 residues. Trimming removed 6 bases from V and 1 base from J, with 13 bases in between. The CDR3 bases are TGTGCCAGCAGCCCGGACTATCTATCCTACAATGAGCAGTTCTTC. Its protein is CASSPDYLSYNEQFF.

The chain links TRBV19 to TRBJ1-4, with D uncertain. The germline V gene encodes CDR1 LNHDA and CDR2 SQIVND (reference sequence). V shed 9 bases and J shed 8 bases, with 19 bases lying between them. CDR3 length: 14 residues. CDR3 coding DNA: TGTGCCAGCCGAAAGGAGGATTTCGGGGAAAAACTGTTTTTT. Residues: CASRKEDFGEKLFF.

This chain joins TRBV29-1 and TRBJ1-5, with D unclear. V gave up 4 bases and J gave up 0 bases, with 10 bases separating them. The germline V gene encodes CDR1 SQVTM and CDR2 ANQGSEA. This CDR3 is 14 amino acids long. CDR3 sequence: CSVADEYSNQPQHF. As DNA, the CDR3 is TGCAGCGTTGCTGACGAGTATAGCAATCAGCCCCAGCATTTT. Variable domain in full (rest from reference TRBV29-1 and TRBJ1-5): SAVISQKPSRDICQRGTSLTIQCQVDSQVTMMFWYRQQPGQSLTLIATANQGSEATYESGFVIDKFPISRPNLTFSTLTVSNMSPEDSSIYLCSVADEYSNQPQHFGDGTRLSIL.

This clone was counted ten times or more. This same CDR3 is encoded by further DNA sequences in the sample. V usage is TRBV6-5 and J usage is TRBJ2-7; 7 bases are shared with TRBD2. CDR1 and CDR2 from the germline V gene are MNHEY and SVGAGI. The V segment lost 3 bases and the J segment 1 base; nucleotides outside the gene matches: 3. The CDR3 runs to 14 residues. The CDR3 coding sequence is TGTGCCAGCAGTTATGGGGGGGGATCCTACGAGCAGTACTTC. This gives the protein CASSYGGGSYEQYF.

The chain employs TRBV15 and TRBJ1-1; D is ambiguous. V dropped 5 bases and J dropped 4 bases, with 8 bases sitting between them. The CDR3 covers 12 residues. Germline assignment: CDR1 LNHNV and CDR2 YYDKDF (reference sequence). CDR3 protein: CATSGEGTEAFF. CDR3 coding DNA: TGTGCCACCAGCGGGGAAGGCACTGAAGCTTTCTTT. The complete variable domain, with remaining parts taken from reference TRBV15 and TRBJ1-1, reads DAMVIQNPRYQVTQFGKPVTLSCSQTLNHNVMYWYQQKSSQAPKLLFHYYDKDFNNEADTPDNFQSRRPNTSFCFLDIRSPGLGDTAMYLCATSGEGTEAFFGQGTRLTVV.

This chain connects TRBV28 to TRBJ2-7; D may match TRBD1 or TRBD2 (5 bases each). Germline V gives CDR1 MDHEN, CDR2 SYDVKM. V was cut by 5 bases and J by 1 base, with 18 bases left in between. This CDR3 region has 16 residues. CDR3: CASSLRGGSLSYEQYF. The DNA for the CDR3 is TGTGCCAGCAGTCTAAGGGGTGGGAGCTTATCCTACGAGCAGTACTTC.

DNA for the CDR3: TGTGCCAGCTCACGAAGAGACAGGGTCGACGGAAACACCATATATTTT. It codes for CASSRRDRVDGNTIYF. The chain combines TRBV18 with TRBJ1-3; 7 bases map to TRBD1. The CDR3 spans 16 residues. Germline CDR1 is KGHSH and CDR2 is LQKENI. V lost 4 bases to trimming and J lost 4 bases; unmatched junction nucleotides: 10.

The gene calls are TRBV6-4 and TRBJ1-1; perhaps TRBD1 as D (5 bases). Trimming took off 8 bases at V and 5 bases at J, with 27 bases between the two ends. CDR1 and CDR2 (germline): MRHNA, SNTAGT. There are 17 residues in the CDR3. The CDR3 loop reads CASSGPRGRAALTEAFF. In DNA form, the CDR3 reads TGTGCCAGCTCAGGCCCCCGGGGACGGGCTGCGTTGACTGAAGCTTTCTTT.

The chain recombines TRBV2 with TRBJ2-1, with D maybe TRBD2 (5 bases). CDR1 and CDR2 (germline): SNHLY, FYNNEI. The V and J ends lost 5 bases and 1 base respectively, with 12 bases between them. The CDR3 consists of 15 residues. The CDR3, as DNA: TGTGCCAGCAGTTCTCTAGCAGCTTCCTACAATGAGCAGTTCTTC. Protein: CASSSLAASYNEQFF.

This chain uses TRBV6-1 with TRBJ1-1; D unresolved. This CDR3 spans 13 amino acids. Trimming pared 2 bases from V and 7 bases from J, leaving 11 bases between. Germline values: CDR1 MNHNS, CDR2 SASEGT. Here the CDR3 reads CASSERRGGEAFF. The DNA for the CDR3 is TGTGCCAGCAGTGAAAGGCGGGGTGGTGAAGCTTTCTTT.

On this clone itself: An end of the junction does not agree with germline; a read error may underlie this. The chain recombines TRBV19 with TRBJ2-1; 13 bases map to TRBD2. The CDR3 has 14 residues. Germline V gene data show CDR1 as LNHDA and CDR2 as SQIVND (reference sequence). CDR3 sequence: CASSVGLAGESEIF. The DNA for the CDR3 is TGTGCCAGTAGTGTCGGACTAGCGGGAGAGTCGGAGATCTTC. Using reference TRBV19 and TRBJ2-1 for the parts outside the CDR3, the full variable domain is DGGITQSPKYLFRKEGQNVTLSCEQNLNHDAMYWYRQDPGQGLRLIYYSQIVNDFQKGDIAEGYSVSREKKESFPLTVTSAQKNPTAFYLCASSVGLAGESEIFGPGTRLTVL.

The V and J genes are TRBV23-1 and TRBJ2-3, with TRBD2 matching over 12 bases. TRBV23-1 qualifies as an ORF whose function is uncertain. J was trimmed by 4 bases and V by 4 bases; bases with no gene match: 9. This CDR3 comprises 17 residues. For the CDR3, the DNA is TGCGCCAGCAGTCGCCTAGCGGGAGGGAACCTGGCAGATACGCAGTATTTT. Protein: CASSRLAGGNLADTQYF.

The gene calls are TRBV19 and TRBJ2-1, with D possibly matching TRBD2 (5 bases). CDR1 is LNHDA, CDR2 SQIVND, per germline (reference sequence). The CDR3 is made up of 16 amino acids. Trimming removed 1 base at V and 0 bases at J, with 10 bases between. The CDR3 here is CASSIVSGSSYNEQFF. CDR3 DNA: TGTGCCAGTAGTATAGTCAGCGGAAGCTCCTACAATGAGCAGTTCTTC.

The CDR3 is CASSQGSGAFF. CDR3 nucleotide sequence: TGCGCCAGCAGCCAAGGAAGTGGGGCTTTCTTT. The rearrangement joins TRBV4-1 to TRBJ1-1, with D unclear. Germline V CDR1 and CDR2: MGHRA, YSYEKL. The CDR3 sequence is 11 residues long. Trimming left V 1 base short and J 11 bases short, with 8 bases between.

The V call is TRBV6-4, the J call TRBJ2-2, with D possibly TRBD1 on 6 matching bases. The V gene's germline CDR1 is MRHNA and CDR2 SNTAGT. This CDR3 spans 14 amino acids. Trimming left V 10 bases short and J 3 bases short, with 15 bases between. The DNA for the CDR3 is TGTGCCATTGTGTGTAACAGGGACACCGGGGAGCTGTTTTTT. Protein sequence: CAIVCNRDTGELFF.

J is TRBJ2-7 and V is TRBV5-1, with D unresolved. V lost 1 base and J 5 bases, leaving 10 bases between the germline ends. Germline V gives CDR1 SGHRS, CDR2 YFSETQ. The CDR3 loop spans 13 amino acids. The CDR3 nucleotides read TGCGCCAGCAGCTTGTATGCCGCTAACGAGCAGTACTTC. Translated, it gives CASSLYAANEQYF.

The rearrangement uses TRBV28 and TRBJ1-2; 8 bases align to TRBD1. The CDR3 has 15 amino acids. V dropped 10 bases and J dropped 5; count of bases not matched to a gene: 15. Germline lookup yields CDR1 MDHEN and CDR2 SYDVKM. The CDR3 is CAIRNTGTGLYGYTF. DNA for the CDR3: TGTGCCATCCGTAACACCGGGACAGGACTTTATGGCTACACCTTC.

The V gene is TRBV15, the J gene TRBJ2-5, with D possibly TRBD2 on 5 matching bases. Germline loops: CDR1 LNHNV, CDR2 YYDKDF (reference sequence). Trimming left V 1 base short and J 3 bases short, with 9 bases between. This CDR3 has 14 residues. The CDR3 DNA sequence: TGTGCCACCAGCAGAGGAACTAGTGAAGAGACCCAGTACTTC. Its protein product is CATSRGTSEETQYF. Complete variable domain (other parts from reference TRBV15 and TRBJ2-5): DAMVIQNPRYQVTQFGKPVTLSCSQTLNHNVMYWYQQKSSQAPKLLFHYYDKDFNNEADTPDNFQSRRPNTSFCFLDIRSPGLGDTAMYLCATSRGTSEETQYFGPGTRLLVL.

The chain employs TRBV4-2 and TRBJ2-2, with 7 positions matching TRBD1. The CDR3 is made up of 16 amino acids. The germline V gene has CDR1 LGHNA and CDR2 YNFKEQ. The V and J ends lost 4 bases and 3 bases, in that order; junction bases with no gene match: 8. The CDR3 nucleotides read TGTGCCAGCAGCCGTAAACCGGGACAGTACACCGGGGAGCTGTTTTTT. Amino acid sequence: CASSRKPGQYTGELFF.

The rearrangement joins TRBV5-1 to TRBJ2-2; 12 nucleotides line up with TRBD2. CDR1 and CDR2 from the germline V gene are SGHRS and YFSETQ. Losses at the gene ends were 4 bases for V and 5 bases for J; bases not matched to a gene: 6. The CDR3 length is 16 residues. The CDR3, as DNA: TGCGCCAGCAGCCTTAGGACTAGCGGGGCAACCGGGGAGCTGTTTTTT. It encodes CASSLRTSGATGELFF.

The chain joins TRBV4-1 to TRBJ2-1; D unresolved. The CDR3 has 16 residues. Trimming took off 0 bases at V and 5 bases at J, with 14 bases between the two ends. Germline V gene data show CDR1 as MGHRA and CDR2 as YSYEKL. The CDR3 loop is CASSQEFGGRDNEQFF. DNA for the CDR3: TGCGCCAGCAGCCAAGAATTCGGCGGAAGGGACAATGAGCAGTTCTTC.

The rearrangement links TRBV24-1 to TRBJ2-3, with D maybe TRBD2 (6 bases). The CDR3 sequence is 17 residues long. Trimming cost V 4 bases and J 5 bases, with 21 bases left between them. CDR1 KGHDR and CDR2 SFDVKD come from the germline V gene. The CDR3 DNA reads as TGTGCCACCAGTGAGCACGGGCTAGCGCCCGACGAAGATACGCAGTATTTT. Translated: CATSEHGLAPDEDTQYF.

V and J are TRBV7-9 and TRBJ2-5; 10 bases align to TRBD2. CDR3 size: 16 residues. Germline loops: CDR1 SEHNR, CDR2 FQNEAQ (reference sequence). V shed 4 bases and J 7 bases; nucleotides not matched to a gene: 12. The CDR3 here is CASSSRTSGGEGTQYF. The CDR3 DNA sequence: TGTGCCAGCAGCTCGCGGACTAGCGGAGGAGAGGGGACCCAGTACTTC.

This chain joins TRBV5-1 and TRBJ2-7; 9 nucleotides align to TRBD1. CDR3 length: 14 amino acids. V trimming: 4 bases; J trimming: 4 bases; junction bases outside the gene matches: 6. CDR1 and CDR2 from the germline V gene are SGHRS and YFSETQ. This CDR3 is CASSPGTGPYEQYF. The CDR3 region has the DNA TGCGCCAGCAGCCCGGGGACAGGGCCATACGAGCAGTACTTC.

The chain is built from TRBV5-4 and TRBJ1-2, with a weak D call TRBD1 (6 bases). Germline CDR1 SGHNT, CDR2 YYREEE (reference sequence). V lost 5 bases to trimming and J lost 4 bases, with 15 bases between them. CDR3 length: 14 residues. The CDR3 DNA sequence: TGTGCCAGCAGTTCGCCCGGGACATTCTATGGCTACACCTTC. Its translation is CASSSPGTFYGYTF.